At least ten counts were recorded for the clone carrying this TCR beta chain. The source of the sample is a study of T-cell reconstitution after alpha-beta-depleted transplantation in children. TCRbeta library construction was performed incorporating unique molecular identifiers. Each CDR3 protein is one row after TCRdb ran MiXCR on the PCR reads. The sample comprises 98,000 or so distinct CDR3 sequences, roughly a quarter of which are singletons, and about 22% rests with the top ten. The V end was cut by 0 bases, the J end by 1 base, with 7 bases between. The CDR3 runs 16 residues. The germline gives CDR1 LGHDT, CDR2 YNNKEL (reference sequence).

The TCR comes from a boy between 2 and 10 years old with acute lymphoblastic leukemia, due to receive a stem cell transplant. Specimen: PBMCs, collected before TCRalphabeta/CD19-depleted stem cell transplant. The chain uses TRBV3-1 and TRBJ2-6; a possible D gene is TRBD1 (5 bases). The CDR3 sequence is CASSQEGPSGANVLTF. In nucleotides, the CDR3 is TGTGCCAGCAGCCAAGAGGGGCCTTCTGGGGCCAACGTCCTGACTTTC.